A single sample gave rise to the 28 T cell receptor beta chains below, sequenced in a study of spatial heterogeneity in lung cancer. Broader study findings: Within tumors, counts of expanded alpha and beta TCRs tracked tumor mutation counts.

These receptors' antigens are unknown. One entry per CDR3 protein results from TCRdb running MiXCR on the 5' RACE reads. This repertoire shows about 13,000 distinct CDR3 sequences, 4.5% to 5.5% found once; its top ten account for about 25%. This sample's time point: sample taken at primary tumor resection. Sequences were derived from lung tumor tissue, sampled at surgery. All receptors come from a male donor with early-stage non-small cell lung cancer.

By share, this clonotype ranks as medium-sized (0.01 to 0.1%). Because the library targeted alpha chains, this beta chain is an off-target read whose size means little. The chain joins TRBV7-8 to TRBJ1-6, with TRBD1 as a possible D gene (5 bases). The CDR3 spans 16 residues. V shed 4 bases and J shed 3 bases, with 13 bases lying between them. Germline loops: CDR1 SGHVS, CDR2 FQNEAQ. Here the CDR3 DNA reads TGTGCCAGCAGCTGGTTGGCAGGGAACTATAATTCACCCCTCCACTTT. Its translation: CASSWLAGNYNSPLHF.

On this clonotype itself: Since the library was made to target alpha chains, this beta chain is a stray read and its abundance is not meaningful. CDR3 bases: TGTGCCTGGAGTACCCAACAGGGGGCATCAGAGACCCAGTACTTC. Translating it yields CAWSTQQGASETQYF. The gene calls are TRBV30 and TRBJ2-5, with TRBD1 matching 9 bases. Germline-derived CDR1 and CDR2 are GTSNPN and SVGIG (reference sequence). With 2 bases clipped from V and 4 bases from J, the junction kept 8 bases outside the gene matches. The CDR3 covers 15 residues.

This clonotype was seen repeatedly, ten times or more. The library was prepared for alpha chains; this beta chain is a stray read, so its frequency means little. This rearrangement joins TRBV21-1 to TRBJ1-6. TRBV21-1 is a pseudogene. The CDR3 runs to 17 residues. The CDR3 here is CARSSSNGAGDNSPLHF. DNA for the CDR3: TGTGCCAGAAGCAGCAGCAACGGGGCGGGAGATAATTCACCCCTCCACTTT.

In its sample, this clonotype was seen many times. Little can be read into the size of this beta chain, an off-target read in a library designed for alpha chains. Here the CDR3 DNA reads TGTGCCAGCAGTTTAGGGGGGGGGACCCAGTACTTC. This encodes CASSLGGGTQYF. The rearrangement joins TRBV27 to TRBJ2-5; 7 nucleotides agree with TRBD2. This CDR3 comprises 12 residues. Per germline, CDR1 MNHEY and CDR2 SMNVEV (reference sequence). V shed 2 bases and J 7 bases; nucleotides not matched to a gene: 1.

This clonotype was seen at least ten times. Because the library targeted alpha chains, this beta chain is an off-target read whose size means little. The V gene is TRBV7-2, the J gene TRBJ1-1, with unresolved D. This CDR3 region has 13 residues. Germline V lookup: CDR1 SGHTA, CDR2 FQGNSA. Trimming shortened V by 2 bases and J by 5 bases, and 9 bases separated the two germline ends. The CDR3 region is CASSLSGGTEAFF. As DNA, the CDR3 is TGTGCCAGCAGCTTATCAGGCGGTACTGAAGCTTTCTTT.

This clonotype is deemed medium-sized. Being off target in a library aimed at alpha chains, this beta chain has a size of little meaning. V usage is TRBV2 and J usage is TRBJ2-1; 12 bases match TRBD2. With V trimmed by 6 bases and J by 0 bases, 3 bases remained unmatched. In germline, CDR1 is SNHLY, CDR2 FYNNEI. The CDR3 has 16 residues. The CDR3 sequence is CASRQTSGSSYNEQFF. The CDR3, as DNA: TGTGCCAGCAGACAGACTAGCGGGAGCTCCTACAATGAGCAGTTCTTC.

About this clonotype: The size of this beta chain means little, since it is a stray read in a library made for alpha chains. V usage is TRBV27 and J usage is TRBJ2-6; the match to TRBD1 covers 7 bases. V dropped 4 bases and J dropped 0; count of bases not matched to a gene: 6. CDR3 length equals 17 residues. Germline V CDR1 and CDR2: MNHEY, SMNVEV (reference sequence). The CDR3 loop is CASSWGPGGSGANVLTF. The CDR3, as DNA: TGTGCCAGCAGTTGGGGGCCAGGGGGCTCTGGGGCCAACGTCCTGACTTTC. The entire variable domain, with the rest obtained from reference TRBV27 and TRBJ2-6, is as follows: EAQVTQNPRYLITVTGKKLTVTCSQNMNHEYMSWYRQDPGLGLRQIYYSMNVEVTDKGDVPEGYKVSRKEKRNFPLILESPSPNQTSLYFCASSWGPGGSGANVLTFGAGSRLTVL.

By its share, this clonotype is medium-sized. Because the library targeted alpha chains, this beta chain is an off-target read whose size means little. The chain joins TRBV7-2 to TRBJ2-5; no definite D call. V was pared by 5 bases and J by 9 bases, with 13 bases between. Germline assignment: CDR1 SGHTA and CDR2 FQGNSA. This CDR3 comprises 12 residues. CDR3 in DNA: TGTGCCAGCAGCAATCAGGCGGCGGCCCAGTACTTC. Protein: CASSNQAAAQYF.

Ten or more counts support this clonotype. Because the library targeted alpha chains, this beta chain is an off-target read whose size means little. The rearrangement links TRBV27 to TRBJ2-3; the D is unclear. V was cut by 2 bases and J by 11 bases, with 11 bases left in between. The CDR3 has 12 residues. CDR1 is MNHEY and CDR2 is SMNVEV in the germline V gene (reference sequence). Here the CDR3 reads CASSLVGREQYF. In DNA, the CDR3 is TGTGCCAGCAGTTTAGTAGGAAGGGAGCAGTATTTT.

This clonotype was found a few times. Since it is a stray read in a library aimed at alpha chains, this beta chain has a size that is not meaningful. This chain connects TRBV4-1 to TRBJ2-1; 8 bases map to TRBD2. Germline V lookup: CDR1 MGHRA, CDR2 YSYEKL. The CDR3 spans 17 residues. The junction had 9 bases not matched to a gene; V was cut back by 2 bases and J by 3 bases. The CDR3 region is CASSQSGGSGNYNEQFF. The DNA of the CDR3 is TGCGCCAGCAGCCAAAGTGGGGGTAGCGGGAACTACAATGAGCAGTTCTTC.

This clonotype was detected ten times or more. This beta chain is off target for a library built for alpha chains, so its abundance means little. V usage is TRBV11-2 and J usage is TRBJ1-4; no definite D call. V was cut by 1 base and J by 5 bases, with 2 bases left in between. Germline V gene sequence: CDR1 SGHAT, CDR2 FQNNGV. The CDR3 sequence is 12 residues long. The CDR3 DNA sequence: TGTGCCAGCAGCTTAGGCAATGAAAAACTGTTTTTT. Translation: CASSLGNEKLFF.

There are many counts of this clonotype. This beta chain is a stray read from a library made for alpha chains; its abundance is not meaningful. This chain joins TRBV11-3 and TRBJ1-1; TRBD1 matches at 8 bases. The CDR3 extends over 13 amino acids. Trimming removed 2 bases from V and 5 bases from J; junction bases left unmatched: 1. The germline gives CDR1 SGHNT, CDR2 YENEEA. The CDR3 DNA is TGTGCCAGCAGCTTACAGGGGGCGACTGAAGCTTTCTTT. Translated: CASSLQGATEAFF.

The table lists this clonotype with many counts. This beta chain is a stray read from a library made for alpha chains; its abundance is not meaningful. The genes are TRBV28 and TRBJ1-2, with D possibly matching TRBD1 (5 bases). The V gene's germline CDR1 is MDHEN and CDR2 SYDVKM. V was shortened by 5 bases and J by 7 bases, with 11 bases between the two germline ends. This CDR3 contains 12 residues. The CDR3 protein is CASSGTRGGYTF. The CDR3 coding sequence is TGTGCCAGCAGTGGGACGAGGGGTGGCTACACCTTC.

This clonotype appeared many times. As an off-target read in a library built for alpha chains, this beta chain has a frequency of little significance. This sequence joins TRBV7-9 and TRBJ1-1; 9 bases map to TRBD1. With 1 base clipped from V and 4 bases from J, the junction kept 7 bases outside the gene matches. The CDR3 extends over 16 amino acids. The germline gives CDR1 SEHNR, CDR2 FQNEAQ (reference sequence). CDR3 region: CASSLDQGQGGTEAFF. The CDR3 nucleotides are TGTGCCAGCAGCTTAGATCAGGGACAGGGAGGCACTGAAGCTTTCTTT. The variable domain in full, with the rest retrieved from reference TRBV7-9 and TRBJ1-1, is DTGVSQNPRHKITKRGQNVTFRCDPISEHNRLYWYRQTLGQGPEFLTYFQNEAQLEKSRLLSDRFSAERPKGSFSTLEIQRTEQGDSAMYLCASSLDQGQGGTEAFFGQGTRLTVV.

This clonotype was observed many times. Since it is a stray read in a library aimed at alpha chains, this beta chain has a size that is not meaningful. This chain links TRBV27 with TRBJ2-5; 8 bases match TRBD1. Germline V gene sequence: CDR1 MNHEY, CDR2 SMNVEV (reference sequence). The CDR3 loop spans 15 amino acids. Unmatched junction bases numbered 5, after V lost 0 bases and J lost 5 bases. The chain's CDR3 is CASSLSSRGRETQYF. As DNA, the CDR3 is TGTGCCAGCAGTTTATCTTCCAGGGGGCGCGAGACCCAGTACTTC.

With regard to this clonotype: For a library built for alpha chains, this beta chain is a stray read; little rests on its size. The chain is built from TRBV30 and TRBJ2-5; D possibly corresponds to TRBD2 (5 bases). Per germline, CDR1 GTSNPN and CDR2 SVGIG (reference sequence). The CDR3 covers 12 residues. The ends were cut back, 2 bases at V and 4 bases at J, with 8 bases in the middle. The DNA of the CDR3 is TGTGCCTGGAGTCGGGGTGGAGAGACCCAGTACTTC. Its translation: CAWSRGGETQYF.

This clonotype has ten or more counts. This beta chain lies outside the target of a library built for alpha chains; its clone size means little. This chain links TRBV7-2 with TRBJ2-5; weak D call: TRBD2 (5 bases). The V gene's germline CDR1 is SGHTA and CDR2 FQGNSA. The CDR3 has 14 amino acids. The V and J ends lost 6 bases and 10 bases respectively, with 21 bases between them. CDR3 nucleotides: TGTGCCAGCAGTGAATGGACTGGTTCGACGAGCCAGTACTTC. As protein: CASSEWTGSTSQYF.

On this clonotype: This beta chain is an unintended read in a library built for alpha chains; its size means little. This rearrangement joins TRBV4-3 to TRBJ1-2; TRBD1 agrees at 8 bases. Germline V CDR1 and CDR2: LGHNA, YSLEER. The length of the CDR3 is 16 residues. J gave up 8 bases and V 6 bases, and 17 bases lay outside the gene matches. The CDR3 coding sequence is TGCGCCAGCAGTTTCCTCCTGGGGCAGGGGGCCGAGGGCTACACCTTC. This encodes CASSFLLGQGAEGYTF.

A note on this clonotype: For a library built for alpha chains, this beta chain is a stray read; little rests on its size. The CDR3 sequence: CASSFWGGNQPQHF. The DNA for the CDR3 is TGTGCCAGCAGTTTCTGGGGGGGGAATCAGCCCCAGCATTTT. The rearrangement uses TRBV12-3 or TRBV12-4 and TRBJ1-5, with D perhaps TRBD1 (5 bases). CDR3 length equals 14 residues. The germline V and J ends were trimmed by 3 bases and 4 bases, with 10 bases remaining between them.

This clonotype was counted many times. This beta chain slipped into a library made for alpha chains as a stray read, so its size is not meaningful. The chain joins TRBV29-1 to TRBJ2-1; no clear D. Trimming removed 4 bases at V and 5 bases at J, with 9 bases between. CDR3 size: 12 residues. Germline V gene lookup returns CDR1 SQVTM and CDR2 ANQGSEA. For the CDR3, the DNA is TGCAGCGTTGGTACGACGAACAATGAGCAGTTCTTC. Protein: CSVGTTNNEQFF.

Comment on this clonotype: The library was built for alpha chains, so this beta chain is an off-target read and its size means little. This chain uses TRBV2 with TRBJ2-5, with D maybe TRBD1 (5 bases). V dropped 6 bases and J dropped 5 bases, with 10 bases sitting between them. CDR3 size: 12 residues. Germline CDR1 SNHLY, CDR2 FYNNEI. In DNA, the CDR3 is TGTGCCAGCAGCTCAAACAGGGAGACCCAGTACTTC. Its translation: CASSSNRETQYF.

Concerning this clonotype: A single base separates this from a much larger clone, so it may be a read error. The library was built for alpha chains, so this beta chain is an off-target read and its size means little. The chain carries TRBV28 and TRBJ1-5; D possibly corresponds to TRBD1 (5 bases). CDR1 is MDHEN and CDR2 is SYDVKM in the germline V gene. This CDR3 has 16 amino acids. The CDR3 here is CASSLAGGNSNRPQHF. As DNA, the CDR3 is TGTGCCAGCAGTTTGGCCGGGGGTAATAGCAATCGGCCCCAGCATTTT. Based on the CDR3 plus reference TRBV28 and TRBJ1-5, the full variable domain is DVKVTQSSRYLVKRTGEKVFLECVQDMDHENMFWYRQDPGLGLRLIYFSYDVKMKEKGDIPEGYSVSREKKERFSLILESASTNQTSMYLCASSLAGGNSNRPQHFGDGTRLSIL.

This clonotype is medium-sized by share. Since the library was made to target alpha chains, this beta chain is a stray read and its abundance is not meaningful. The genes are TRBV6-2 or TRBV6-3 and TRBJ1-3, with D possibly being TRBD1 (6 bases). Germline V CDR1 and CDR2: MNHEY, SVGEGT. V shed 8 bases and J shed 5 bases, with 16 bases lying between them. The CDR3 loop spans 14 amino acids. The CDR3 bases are TGTGCCAGCCTACCGGGACACCTTCGAAACACCATATATTTT. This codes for CASLPGHLRNTIYF.

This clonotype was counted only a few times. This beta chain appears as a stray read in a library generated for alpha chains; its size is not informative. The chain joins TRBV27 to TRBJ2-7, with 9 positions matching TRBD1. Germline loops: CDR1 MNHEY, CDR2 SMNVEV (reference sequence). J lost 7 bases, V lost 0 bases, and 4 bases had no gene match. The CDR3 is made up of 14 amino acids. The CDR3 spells CASSLSGQGREQYF. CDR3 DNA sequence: TGTGCCAGCAGTTTATCGGGACAGGGTAGGGAGCAGTACTTC.

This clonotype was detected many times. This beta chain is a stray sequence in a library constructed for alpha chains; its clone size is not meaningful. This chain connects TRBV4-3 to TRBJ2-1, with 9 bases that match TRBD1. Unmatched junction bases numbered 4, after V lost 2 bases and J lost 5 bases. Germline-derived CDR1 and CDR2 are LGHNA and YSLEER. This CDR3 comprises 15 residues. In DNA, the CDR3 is TGCGCCAGCAGCCAACGAGACAGGGGGAACAATGAGCAGTTCTTC. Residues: CASSQRDRGNNEQFF.

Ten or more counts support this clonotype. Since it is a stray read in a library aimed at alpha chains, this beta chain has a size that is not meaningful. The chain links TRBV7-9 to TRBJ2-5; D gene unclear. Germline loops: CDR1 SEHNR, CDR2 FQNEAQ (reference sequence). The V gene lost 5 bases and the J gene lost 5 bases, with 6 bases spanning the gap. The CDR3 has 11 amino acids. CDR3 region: CASSHGETQYF. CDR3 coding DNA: TGTGCCAGCAGCCACGGGGAGACCCAGTACTTC.

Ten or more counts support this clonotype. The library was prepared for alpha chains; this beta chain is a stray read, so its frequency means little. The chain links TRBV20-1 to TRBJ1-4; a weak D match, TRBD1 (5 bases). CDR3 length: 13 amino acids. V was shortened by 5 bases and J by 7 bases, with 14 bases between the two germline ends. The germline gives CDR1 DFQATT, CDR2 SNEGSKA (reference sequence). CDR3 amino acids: CSAERDDLEKLFF. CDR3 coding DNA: TGCAGTGCTGAGCGGGACGACCTTGAAAAACTGTTTTTT.

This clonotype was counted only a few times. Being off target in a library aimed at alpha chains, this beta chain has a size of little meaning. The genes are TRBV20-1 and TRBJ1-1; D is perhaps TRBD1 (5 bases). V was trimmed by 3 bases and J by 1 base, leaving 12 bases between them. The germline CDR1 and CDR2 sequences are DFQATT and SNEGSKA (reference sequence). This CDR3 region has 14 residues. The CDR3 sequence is CSASPSGGNTEAFF. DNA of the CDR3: TGCAGTGCTAGCCCTAGTGGGGGGAACACTGAAGCTTTCTTT.